The TCR beta chain described here comes from a study of OX40 agonist ivuxolimab in advanced cancers. Across the study: Administration of intravenous ivuxolimab to patients occurred every 2 weeks at 0.01 to 10 mg/kg. Study-level results: Patients with a partial response at 0.1-3.0 mg/kg had among the lowest clonal expansion.

Assay: immunoSEQ multiplex PCR; the TCRdb copy retains only in-frame clones and omits some. The sample includes tens of thousands of clones, approximately 81% of them seen just once. Details on this clone: As yet, its antigen is unknown.

The V segment lost 5 bases and the J segment 7 bases; nucleotides outside the gene matches: 10. The CDR3 has 15 residues. The germline gives CDR1 SGHDN, CDR2 FVKESK. Sequencing used CD4+ or CD8+ T cells sorted from blood, obtained in a trial of the OX40 agonist ivuxolimab. This receptor was obtained from an adult with an advanced solid tumor such as melanoma, head and neck, liver or kidney cancer. This chain links TRBV14 with TRBJ1-4; 7 nucleotides agree with TRBD1. CDR3 DNA: TGTGCCAGCAGCTCCAGCAGGGGGGCTGGTGAAAAACTGTTTTTT. Amino acid sequence: CASSSSRGAGEKLFF.